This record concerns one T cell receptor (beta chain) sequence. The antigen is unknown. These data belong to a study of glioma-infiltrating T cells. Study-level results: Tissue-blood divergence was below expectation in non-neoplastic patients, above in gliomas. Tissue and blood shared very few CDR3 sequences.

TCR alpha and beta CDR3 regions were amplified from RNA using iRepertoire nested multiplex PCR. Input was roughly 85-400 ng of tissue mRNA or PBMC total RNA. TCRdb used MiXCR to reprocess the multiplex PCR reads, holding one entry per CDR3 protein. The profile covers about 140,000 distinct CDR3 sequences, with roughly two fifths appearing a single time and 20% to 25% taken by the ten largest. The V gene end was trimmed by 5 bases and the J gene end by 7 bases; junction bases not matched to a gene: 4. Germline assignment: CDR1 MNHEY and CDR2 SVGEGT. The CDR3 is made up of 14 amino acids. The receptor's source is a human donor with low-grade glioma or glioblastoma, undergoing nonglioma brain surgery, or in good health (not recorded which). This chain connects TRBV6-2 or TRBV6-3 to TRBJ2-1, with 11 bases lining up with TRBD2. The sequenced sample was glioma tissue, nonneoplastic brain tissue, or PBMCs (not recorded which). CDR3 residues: CASSTSGGENEQFF. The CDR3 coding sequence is TGTGCCAGCAGTACTAGCGGGGGAGAGAATGAGCAGTTCTTC.